A single T cell receptor (beta chain) is shown here with its context. The data were obtained in a study of OX40 agonist ivuxolimab in advanced cancers. Germline V gene lookup returns CDR1 SGHNT and CDR2 YYREEE (reference sequence). CDR3 length: 15 residues. Trimming cost V 0 bases and J 5 bases, with 13 bases left between them. Using immunoSEQ multiplex PCR, the repertoire was profiled, and TCRdb retains in-frame clones only, with some absent. The data show some 87,000 clones, with 88% seen just once and 0.72% held by the top ten. Sequenced here: CD4+ or CD8+ T cells sorted from blood, sampled in a trial of the OX40 agonist ivuxolimab. V and J are TRBV5-4 and TRBJ2-3; either TRBD1 or TRBD2 may fit D (5 bases each). This clonotype originated in an adult with an advanced solid tumor such as melanoma, head and neck, liver or kidney cancer. CDR3 nucleotides: TGTGCCAGCAGCTTGGATCCCCGGGACCGAGATACGCAGTATTTT. Translation gives CASSLDPRDRDTQYF.